This TCR beta chain was profiled in a study of beta chain features in type 1 diabetes. J lost 1 base, V lost 0 bases, and 6 bases had no gene match. This CDR3 region has 16 residues. CDR1 and CDR2 (germline): SGHRS, YFSETQ. Expressed TCRB transcripts were sequenced because the isolated RNA had all been reverse transcribed beforehand. Profiling relied on immunoSEQ multiplex PCR, and the TCRdb table lists in-frame clones only, not all of them. Of about 40,000 clones listed, 45% to 50% were seen once; the top ten hold roughly 0.7%. This clone was seen only a few times. The receptor's source is a woman aged 18-29 years in good health. Material for sequencing was central memory CD4+ T cells from blood. This chain connects TRBV5-1 to TRBJ2-7, with 8 bases matching TRBD1. CDR3 sequence (DNA): TGCGCCAGCAGCTTGGCCGGGACAGGCGGGTCCTACGAGCAGTACTTC. Translated, it gives CASSLAGTGGSYEQYF.